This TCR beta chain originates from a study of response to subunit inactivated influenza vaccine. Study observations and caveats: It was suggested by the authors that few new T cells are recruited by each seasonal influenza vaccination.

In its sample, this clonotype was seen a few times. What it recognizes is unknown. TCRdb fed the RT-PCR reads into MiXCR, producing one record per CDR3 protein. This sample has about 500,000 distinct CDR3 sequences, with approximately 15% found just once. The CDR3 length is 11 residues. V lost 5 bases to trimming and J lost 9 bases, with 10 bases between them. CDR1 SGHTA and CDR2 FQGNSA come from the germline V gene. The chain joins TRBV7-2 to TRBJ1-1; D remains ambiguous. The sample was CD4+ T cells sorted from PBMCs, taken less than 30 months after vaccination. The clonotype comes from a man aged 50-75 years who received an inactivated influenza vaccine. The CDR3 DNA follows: TGTGCCAGCAGCCCCCCAGGTAAAGCTTTCTTT. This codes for CASSPPGKAFF.